Listed below are T cell receptor beta chains from one sample, sequenced in a study of T-cell reconstitution after alpha-beta-depleted transplantation in children. MiXCR, applied by TCRdb to the PCR reads, yields one record per CDR3 protein. The sample includes around 140,000 distinct CDR3 sequences, roughly 8.8% of them seen just once. The source was PBMCs, mostly from graft donor cells, collected 180 days after TCRalphabeta/CD19-depleted stem cell transplant. These receptors originate from a female patient aged 2 to 10 who had a stem cell transplant for congenital amegakaryocytic thrombocytopenia, so the T cells may come from the graft donor. Each CDR3 is given with its conserved first and last residue. D genes are given only for firm matches. Size values are once, few and many counts, or a class for expanded clones, and some rows have none.

>NA|TRBV18|TRBJ2-5|NA
TGTGCCAGCTCACCGACCCAAGAGACCCAGTACTTC
CASSPTQETQYF
>many|TRBV28|TRBJ2-7|TRBD1
TGTGCCAGCAGGCATAGATTGGACAGGGACGAGCAGTACTTC
CASRHRLDRDEQYF
>many|TRBV3-1|TRBJ2-1|NA
TGTGCCAGCAGCCAAGGCGGGACTCAGCAGTTCTTC
CASSQGGTQQFF
>NA|TRBV6-1|TRBJ2-5|NA
TGTGCCAGCGCGCTAGTCTGGGGGGACTACCAAGAGACCCAGTACTTC
CASALVWGDYQETQYF
>many|TRBV12-3/TRBV12-4|TRBJ2-5|TRBD2
TGTGCCAGCAGTTTTCGGTTAGCGGGGGGCCATGAGACCCAGTACTTC
CASSFRLAGGHETQYF
>few|TRBV12-3/TRBV12-4|TRBJ1-6|TRBD1
TGTGCCAGCAGTCAAGGACAGGGCGCTTCACCCCTCCACTTT
CASSQGQGASPLHF
>many|TRBV20-1|TRBJ2-7|NA
TGCAGTGCTAGAGAAGCGTACGAGCAGTACTTC
CSAREAYEQYF
>many|TRBV7-3|TRBJ2-1|TRBD2
TGTGCCAGCAGCGGGGGACTAGCGGGGATCAATGAGCAGTTCTTC
CASSGGLAGINEQFF
>many|TRBV20-1|TRBJ1-3|NA
TGCAGTGCTAGAGCCGGACTCATCTCTGGAAACACCATATATTTT
CSARAGLISGNTIYF
>many|TRBV29-1|TRBJ2-2|NA
TGCAGCGCTGAGAACGGGGGAACCGGGGAGCTGTTTTTT
CSAENGGTGELFF
>many|TRBV28|TRBJ2-7|TRBD1
TGTGCCAGCAGTTTGAGGACAGGGGTCGAGCAGTACTTC
CASSLRTGVEQYF
>NA|TRBV6-6|TRBJ2-1|NA
TGTGCCAGCAGTTACAGGGCGGATGAGCAGTTCTTC
CASSYRADEQFF
>many|TRBV10-3|TRBJ2-3|NA
TGTGCCATCAGTGAGTGGGGGGACAACACAGATACGCAGTATTTT
CAISEWGDNTDTQYF
>few|TRBV6-1|TRBJ1-2|TRBD1
TGTGCCAGCAGTGAACAGGGCAGGGGGACCTTC
CASSEQGRGTF
>few|TRBV4-2|TRBJ2-7|TRBD1
TGTGCCAGCAGCCAAGATCTTAATTTAGGACAGGGGGCGTACGAGCAGTACTTC
CASSQDLNLGQGAYEQYF
>few|TRBV20-1|TRBJ2-1|TRBD2
TGCAGTGCTAGTGACACTGGCGGGGGGACCAATGAGCAGTTCTTC
CSASDTGGGTNEQFF
>NA|TRBV5-1|TRBJ2-7|NA
TGCGCCAGCAGCACGACCCCAGGGGAGGTGAACGAGCAGTACTTC
CASSTTPGEVNEQYF
>many|TRBV12-3/TRBV12-4|TRBJ2-7|TRBD1
TGTGCCAGCAGTTTACGGCAGGGGGCTGGGGGTTACGAGCAGTACTTC
CASSLRQGAGGYEQYF
>many|TRBV9|TRBJ2-2|NA
TGTGCCAGCAGCGTCGCAGATCACACCGGGGAGCTGTTTTTT
CASSVADHTGELFF
>many|TRBV7-9|TRBJ2-1|NA
TGTGCCAGCAGCTTAGCGGGGAAAGATGAGCAGTTCTTC
CASSLAGKDEQFF
>many|TRBV4-3|TRBJ2-7|NA
TGCGCCAGCAGCCAAGGGACCCCATCCTACGAGCAGTACTTC
CASSQGTPSYEQYF
>many|TRBV5-1|TRBJ2-4|NA
TGCGCCAGCAGCTTGGAGGGTTCGGGCATTCAGTACTTC
CASSLEGSGIQYF
>once|TRBV12-3/TRBV12-4|TRBJ1-5|NA
TGTGCCAGCAGTTCTGAAGGGGGGCCACCCCAGCCCCAGCATTTT
CASSSEGGPPQPQHF
>many|TRBV20-1|TRBJ1-1|NA
TGCAGTGCTAGAGTAACCGTGAACACTGAAGCTTTCTTT
CSARVTVNTEAFF
>NA|TRBV9|TRBJ2-3|NA
TGTGCCAGCAGCGTAGGCAGGGATACAGATACGCAGTATTTT
CASSVGRDTDTQYF
>NA|TRBV11-2|TRBJ2-2|TRBD2
TGTGCCAGCAGCCCGGGACTAGCGGAAGGCACCGGGGAGCTGTTTTTT
CASSPGLAEGTGELFF
>NA|TRBV20-1|TRBJ2-4|NA
TGCAGTGCACCCTGGAACCCTGATGGCAGTCAGTACTTC
CSAPWNPDGSQYF
>NA|TRBV29-1|TRBJ1-1|NA
TGCAGCGTTGAAGGCGGGGTCAGGACGGAAGCTTTCTTT
CSVEGGVRTEAFF
>many|TRBV11-1|TRBJ2-2|NA
TGTGCCAGCAGGCCACGGGCCGGGACTCAGGATAACACCGGGGAGCTGTTTTTT
CASRPRAGTQDNTGELFF
>many|TRBV18|TRBJ1-2|NA
TGTGCCAGCTCTCAAGAACAGACCTATGGCTACACCTTC
CASSQEQTYGYTF
>few|TRBV7-8|TRBJ2-7|NA
TGTGCCAGCAGCTTAGCTTTCTTTACAGGGATCCCCTACGAGCAGTACTTC
CASSLAFFTGIPYEQYF
>many|TRBV12-3/TRBV12-4|TRBJ2-3|NA
TGTGCCAGCAGTTTCTGGATCACGCCCCCAGGGTCGGATACGCAGTATTTT
CASSFWITPPGSDTQYF
>many|TRBV15|TRBJ2-5|TRBD2
TGTGCCACCAGCAGAAAGACTAGCGGGAGGACGGAGACCCAGTACTTC
CATSRKTSGRTETQYF
>many|TRBV7-9|TRBJ2-2|NA
TGTGCCAGCACCAAAGCCGGGGACACCGGGGAGCTGTTTTTT
CASTKAGDTGELFF
>few|TRBV5-1|TRBJ1-2|NA
TGCGCCAGTGCGGCTGGAAGGTCGAGTGACTACACCTTC
CASAAGRSSDYTF